Following are 19 T cell receptor beta chains from one sample sequenced in a study of CD8 T cells in Susac syndrome. RNA amounts of roughly 0.45 to 1 ug underwent reverse transcription with random hexamers. TCRdb re-analysed the immunoSEQ multiplex PCR reads in MiXCR, keeping a single row per CDR3 protein. The table lists roughly 170,000 distinct CDR3 sequences, 93% of them singletons. Sequenced sample: CD4+ T cells from PBMCs. These receptors were taken from a human donor with multiple sclerosis.

This rearrangement joins TRBV10-3 to TRBJ1-5; possible D gene TRBD1, 5 bases. CDR1 and CDR2 from the germline V gene are ENHRY and SYGVKD. With 0 bases removed from V and 6 bases from J, the gap between germline ends came to 6 bases. This CDR3 has 13 residues. The CDR3 spells CAISESGPQPQHF. The CDR3 bases are TGTGCCATCAGTGAGTCGGGACCTCAGCCCCAGCATTTT.

The J gene is TRBJ2-3, the V gene TRBV19, with 7 bases lining up with TRBD2. Germline V CDR1 and CDR2: LNHDA, SQIVND (reference sequence). Losses at the gene ends were 6 bases for V and 6 bases for J; bases not matched to a gene: 12. CDR3 length equals 15 residues. CDR3 bases: TGTGCCAGTAGCCCGACCAGCGGGGTACGTGATACGCAGTATTTT. It codes for CASSPTSGVRDTQYF.

This clonotype occurred once. The rearrangement links TRBV20-1 to TRBJ1-1; weak D call: TRBD1 (6 bases). CDR3 size: 12 residues. Germline CDR1 reads DFQATT; CDR2 reads SNEGSKA (reference sequence). The V gene lost 4 bases and the J gene lost 4 bases, with 10 bases spanning the gap. The CDR3 region is CSAIPQGTEAFF. In nucleotides, the CDR3 is TGCAGTGCTATACCACAGGGCACTGAAGCTTTCTTT.

The chain carries TRBV2 and TRBJ2-7; tentatively, D is TRBD1 (6 bases). V lost 1 base to trimming and J lost 9 bases, with 13 bases between them. CDR1 and CDR2 (germline): SNHLY, FYNNEI. This CDR3 contains 13 residues. For the CDR3, the DNA is TGTGCCAGCAGTGAAGAGGGGACATTGGGGCAGTACTTC. This translates into CASSEEGTLGQYF.

This rearrangement joins TRBV29-1 to TRBJ1-1; perhaps TRBD1 as D (5 bases). This CDR3 spans 12 amino acids. Trimming stripped 0 bases from V and 5 bases from J, with 7 bases between. Looked up from germline, CDR1 is SQVTM and CDR2 is ANQGSEA. DNA for the CDR3: TGCAGCGTTGAAGAGGGGGAAACTGAAGCTTTCTTT. Translating it yields CSVEEGETEAFF.

This chain joins TRBV30 and TRBJ2-3, with D uncertain. The germline V gene encodes CDR1 GTSNPN and CDR2 SVGIG (reference sequence). V was pared by 3 bases and J by 6 bases, with 10 bases between. CDR3 length equals 12 residues. CDR3 nucleotides: TGTGCCTGGAGATCAAACCCGGATACGCAGTATTTT. It specifies CAWRSNPDTQYF.

The V gene is TRBV11-2, the J gene TRBJ2-7; D not certain. Germline CDR1 and CDR2: SGHAT and FQNNGV. The CDR3 spans 14 residues. The V end lost 5 bases, the J end lost 2 bases, and 13 bases lay between the germline ends. CDR3 protein: CASSATARTYEQYF. CDR3 sequence (DNA): TGTGCCAGCAGCGCGACGGCGCGTACCTACGAGCAGTACTTC.

This rearrangement joins TRBV29-1 to TRBJ2-5; D ambiguous. From germline, CDR1 is SQVTM and CDR2 ANQGSEA. With 2 bases removed from V and 2 bases from J, the gap between germline ends came to 12 bases. The CDR3 is made up of 14 amino acids. The CDR3 coding sequence is TGCAGCGTTGAAAAGTCAGGCGCACAAGAGACCCAGTACTTC. Translated: CSVEKSGAQETQYF.

J is TRBJ2-1 and V is TRBV7-2; perhaps TRBD2 as D (5 bases). V lost 1 base to trimming and J lost 6 bases, with 7 bases between them. CDR1 SGHTA and CDR2 FQGNSA come from the germline V gene. This CDR3 has 13 residues. CDR3 in amino acids: CASSLGRANEQFF. The CDR3 DNA reads as TGTGCCAGCAGCTTAGGGCGGGCCAATGAGCAGTTCTTC.

V gene TRBV19 combines with J gene TRBJ2-7; 8 bases map to TRBD1. There are 13 residues in the CDR3. The trim removed 7 bases at V and 3 bases at J, leaving 5 bases unmatched. Germline loops: CDR1 LNHDA, CDR2 SQIVND (reference sequence). CDR3 sequence reads: CASKLQGDYEQYF. As DNA, the CDR3 is TGTGCCAGTAAACTACAGGGGGACTACGAGCAGTACTTC.

The chain links TRBV24-1 to TRBJ2-1, with 9 nucleotides matching TRBD1. Trimming took 4 bases from V and 6 from J; bases not matched to a gene: 12. This CDR3 is built from 17 residues. Germline CDR1 and CDR2: KGHDR and SFDVKD. CDR3 sequence reads: CATSEPQGQGSGNEQFF. The CDR3 region has the DNA TGTGCCACCAGTGAGCCTCAGGGACAGGGAAGCGGCAATGAGCAGTTCTTC.

The chain links TRBV5-1 to TRBJ1-1; D gene uncertain. The V gene's germline CDR1 is SGHRS and CDR2 YFSETQ. The CDR3 totals 16 residues. Trimming took 1 base from V and 4 from J, leaving 17 bases between them. The chain's CDR3 is CASSLLARPPGTEAFF. CDR3 in DNA: TGCGCCAGCAGCTTGTTGGCCAGGCCGCCGGGCACTGAAGCTTTCTTT.

The chain combines TRBV6-1 with TRBJ1-2; a possible D gene is TRBD1 (5 bases). From germline, CDR1 is MNHNS and CDR2 SASEGT. The CDR3 sequence is 13 residues long. The V end was cut by 7 bases, the J end by 1 base, with 10 bases between. This chain's CDR3 is CASTGLRNYGYTF. The CDR3 coding sequence is TGTGCCAGCACAGGGCTCCGTAACTATGGCTACACCTTC.

The chain couples TRBV5-1 to TRBJ2-7, with 15 bases matching TRBD2. Trimming removed 4 bases from V and 7 bases from J; junction bases left unmatched: 12. Germline V gene sequence: CDR1 SGHRS, CDR2 YFSETQ. The CDR3 contains 17 residues. CDR3 nucleotides: TGCGCCAGCAGCGCAAGAGGGACTAGCGGGGGGTACTGGGAGCAGTACTTC. Translating it yields CASSARGTSGGYWEQYF.

J is TRBJ2-5 and V is TRBV4-3; either TRBD1 or TRBD2 may fit D (5 bases each). Trimming took off 5 bases at V and 2 bases at J, with 18 bases between the two ends. CDR1 is LGHNA and CDR2 is YSLEER in the germline V gene. There are 16 residues in the CDR3. The CDR3 nucleotides are TGCGCCAGCAGCAAAGGAACCCTGGGACCTCAAGAGACCCAGTACTTC. Amino acids: CASSKGTLGPQETQYF.

The V gene is TRBV20-1, the J gene TRBJ2-5, with 9 bases aligning to TRBD1. The CDR3 is 15 residues long. V gave up 4 bases and J gave up 5 bases; unmatched junction bases: 11. Germline CDR1 is DFQATT and CDR2 is SNEGSKA (reference sequence). The CDR3 protein is CSANTGTGMGETQYF. CDR3 bases: TGCAGTGCTAATACCGGGACAGGGATGGGGGAGACCCAGTACTTC.

This rearrangement joins TRBV7-3 to TRBJ2-1, with 12 nucleotides matching TRBD2. The CDR3 loop spans 15 amino acids. V lost 6 bases to trimming and J lost 9 bases; unmatched junction nucleotides: 9. Germline V gene data show CDR1 as SGHTA and CDR2 as FQGTGA. The CDR3 DNA is TGTGCCAGCAGTTCCCGGACTAGCGGGATTAGTGAGCAGTTCTTC. It specifies CASSSRTSGISEQFF. The variable domain in full, completed from reference TRBV7-3 and TRBJ2-1, reads GAGVSQTPSNKVTEKGKYVELRCDPISGHTALYWYRQSLGQGPEFLIYFQGTGAADDSGLPNDRFFAVRPEGSVSTLKIQRTERGDSAVYLCASSSRTSGISEQFFGPGTRLTVL.

V is TRBV20-1 and J is TRBJ2-6, with unresolved D. Per the germline V gene, CDR1 is DFQATT and CDR2 is SNEGSKA (reference sequence). The CDR3 extends over 15 amino acids. Trimming left V 1 base short and J 0 bases short, with 7 bases between. Written as DNA, the CDR3 is TGCAGTGCTAGAGGGGTGGGCTCTGGGGCCAACGTCCTGACTTTC. Encoded protein: CSARGVGSGANVLTF.

The chain links TRBV20-1 to TRBJ2-1; D unresolved. Trimming took off 0 bases at V and 7 bases at J, with 13 bases between the two ends. The germline V gene encodes CDR1 DFQATT and CDR2 SNEGSKA (reference sequence). This CDR3 has 14 amino acids. The chain's CDR3 is CSARDFRVENEQFF. The CDR3 region has the DNA TGCAGTGCTAGAGATTTTCGGGTAGAAAATGAGCAGTTCTTC.